The T cell receptor (beta chain) under discussion was sequenced for a study of early T cells in non-severe SARS-CoV-2 infection. As for the study in general: Chains stayed unpaired after sequencing of bulk RNA from unsorted whole blood.

Unique molecular identifier tags were affixed to discrete cDNA molecules. MiXCR was run by TCRdb on the 5' RACE reads, yielding one entry per CDR3 protein. Of roughly 120,000 distinct CDR3 sequences in the sample, about 15% were seen once. With respect to this clonotype: Its antigen is unknown.

The study's findings and limits: Using VDJdb, the matching emphasized anti-spike CD8 responses while missing private and CD4 specificities.

The germline V and J ends were trimmed by 2 bases and 6 bases, with 19 bases remaining between them. The CDR3 contains 17 residues. The chain couples TRBV12-3 or TRBV12-4 to TRBJ2-2; D possibly matches TRBD1 or TRBD2 (5 bases each). The sequenced material came from whole blood. This receptor was taken from an adult who was a healthcare worker with PCR-confirmed SARS-CoV-2 infection or an uninfected control (not recorded which). The CDR3 here is CASSLPGWAGTAGELFF. CDR3 coding DNA: TGTGCCAGCAGTTTACCTGGCTGGGCAGGGACGGCCGGGGAGCTGTTTTTT.